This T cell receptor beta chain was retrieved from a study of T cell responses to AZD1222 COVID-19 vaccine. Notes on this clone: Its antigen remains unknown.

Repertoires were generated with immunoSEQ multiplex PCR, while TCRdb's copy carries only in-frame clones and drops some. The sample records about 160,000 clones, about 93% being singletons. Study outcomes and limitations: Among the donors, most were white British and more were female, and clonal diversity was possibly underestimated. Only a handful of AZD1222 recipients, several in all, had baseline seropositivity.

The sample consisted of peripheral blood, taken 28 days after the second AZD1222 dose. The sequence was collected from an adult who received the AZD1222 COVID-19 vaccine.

CDR3 bases: TGTGCCACCAGCAGAGATTTTACTTATGGCTACACCTTC. The encoded protein is CATSRDFTYGYTF. The chain links TRBV15 to TRBJ1-2; no reliable D call. Germline CDR1 is LNHNV and CDR2 is YYDKDF (reference sequence). Trimming stripped 0 bases from V and 5 bases from J, with 7 bases between. The CDR3 runs to 13 residues.